Sequencing of this T cell receptor (beta chain) was carried out in a study of blood T cell repertoires in COVID-19. Study summary: From the United States, Italy and Spain came samples of acute and convalescent COVID-19. T cells, B-cell-depleted T cells, or PBMCs provided the cDNA or gDNA that served as material.

In the original analysis: Amplification from reference gene primers served as the basis for estimated nucleated cell counts. Measured with immunoSEQ multiplex PCR; TCRdb has only the in-frame clones, and not every one. V and J calls and clone size are those listed in that table; D and trimming were worked out from the DNA. The table lists 60,000 to 85,000 clones, approximately 84% of them singletons. This clone was detected only a few times. CDR3 length equals 17 residues. Looked up from germline, CDR1 is SEHNR and CDR2 is FQNEAQ (reference sequence). Trimming at V came to 7 bases and at J to 3 bases, leaving 13 bases not matched to a gene.

The origin of this receptor is a human donor in a cohort sampled during active COVID-19. The specimen sequenced was peripheral blood. The chain has TRBV7-9 and TRBJ2-3, with 10 bases fitting TRBD2. CDR3 sequence (DNA): TGTGCCAGCACACTAGGTGAGCGGGGGGGCCTAACAGATACGCAGTATTTT. Its protein product is CASTLGERGGLTDTQYF. Using reference TRBV7-9 and TRBJ2-3 for the parts outside the CDR3, the full variable domain is DTGVSQNPRHKITKRGQNVTFRCDPISEHNRLYWYRQTLGQGPEFLTYFQNEAQLEKSRLLSDRFSAERPKGSFSTLEIQRTEQGDSAMYLCASTLGERGGLTDTQYFGPGTRLTVL.